Here is one TCR beta chain with its context. What it recognizes is unknown. The data were taken from a study of T cell responses to AZD1222 COVID-19 vaccine. Between the trimmed V and J ends, which lost 0 bases and 6 bases, there was a span of 15 bases. The CDR3 covers 15 residues. The germline CDR1 and CDR2 sequences are SGHNT and YYREEE (reference sequence). Sequencing used immunoSEQ multiplex PCR; TCRdb keeps in-frame clones, though not all of them. The table has some 110,000 clones, more than 70% seen once. Analysis merged second doses at about 4 or about 12 weeks. Overall study findings and caveats: Recipients of AZD1222 seropositive at baseline numbered only 5 to 7. All repertoire sampling was performed exclusively after the peak T cell response. With dominance at 160-218 and 743-854, vaccine-associated CD4 TCRs spanned spike.

This TCR was recovered from an adult who received the AZD1222 COVID-19 vaccine. Material: peripheral blood, obtained 28 days after the second AZD1222 dose. V usage is TRBV5-4 and J usage is TRBJ1-1, with D hard to call. CDR3 protein: CASSLGGVGRPEAFF. The DNA for the CDR3 is TGTGCCAGCAGCTTGGGAGGAGTGGGCAGGCCTGAAGCTTTCTTT.